This TCR beta chain was captured in a study of blood T cell repertoires in COVID-19 (dated by TCRdb to about 2020). As for the study more broadly: The collaborator samples originated in the United States, Italy and Spain and spanned the acute and convalescent phases of COVID-19. The material from the prospective study consisted of cDNA or gDNA derived from T cells, B-cell-depleted T cells, or PBMCs. The dataset comprised deeply sampled blood TCRbeta repertoires from subjects exposed to, actively infected with, or recovered from COVID-19. A freely available public database, intended as a resource for researchers studying the immune response to SARS-CoV-2, is where the repertoires were released. Samples came from the ongoing ImmuneRACE study (first 160 participants) plus 1,254 subjects from 6 global collaborators. Sample metadata almost always included a de-identified subject ID, COVID-19 status, age in years and sex. Where available, HLA class I and class II types were taken from metadata supplied by the sample provider and were not determined by assay-based typing.

The trim is 2 bases for V and 1 base for J, with a gap of 7 bases between the germline ends. From its cysteine to its phenylalanine, the CDR3 spans 14 amino acids. Of all the DNA, just the CDR3 is kept, 42 bases in frame from base 1. The germline V gene encodes CDR1 SGHTA and CDR2 FQGNSA. Each collaborating institution followed its own protocols to collect whole blood in K2EDTA tubes. For TCRbeta analysis, collaborators shipped samples as frozen whole blood, isolated PBMCs, or DNA extracted from either of those sample types. Overall results and qualifications from the work: How much clinical and demographic metadata was included differed by source and by participant, and the metadata was provided uncurated.

Worth noting for this clone: This receptor's antigen is unknown. Base quality data are lacking; no much larger clone is found one base away.

The immunoSEQ Assay, a bias-controlled multiplex PCR, was used to amplify TCRbeta CDR3 regions from genomic DNA. The original pipeline was this. The number of nucleated cells in each sample was estimated from the amplification of reference gene primers within the assay. Sequence reads were collapsed and filtered to measure the absolute abundance of every unique TCRbeta CDR3 rearrangement. Productive Simpson clonality was computed per sample as the square root of Simpson's diversity index over productive rearrangements. In its TCRdb copy, this immuneACCESS table keeps in-frame sequences only and misses some clones. Where compared with another copy, unresolved V genes explain less than half of these, and the others have no known cause. The DNA was the basis for D and trimming; V, J and clone size are from that table. The sample has 200,000 to 250,000 clones on record, roughly 84% of them singletons. 15% to 20% of the sample rests with the top ten.

Recombination connected TRBV7-2 to TRBJ2-3; confidence is insufficient to name the D gene. This receptor was obtained from an elderly woman with active or convalescent COVID-19. The sample comprised peripheral blood. The CDR3 has the sequence CASSLSSGTDTQYF. The nucleotide sequence is given as TGTGCCAGCAGCTTATCCAGCGGCACAGATACGCAGTATTTT.